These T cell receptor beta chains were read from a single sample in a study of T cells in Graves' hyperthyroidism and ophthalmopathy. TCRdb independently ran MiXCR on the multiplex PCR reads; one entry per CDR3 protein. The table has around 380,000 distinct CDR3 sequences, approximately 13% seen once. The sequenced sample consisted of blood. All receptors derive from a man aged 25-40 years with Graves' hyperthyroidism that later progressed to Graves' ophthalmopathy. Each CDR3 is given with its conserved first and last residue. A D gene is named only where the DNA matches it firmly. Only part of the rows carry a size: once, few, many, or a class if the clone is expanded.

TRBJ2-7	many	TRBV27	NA	CASSFSRGNEQYF	TGTGCCAGCAGTTTTAGTAGGGGGAACGAGCAGTACTTC
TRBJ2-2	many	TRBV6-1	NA	CASSNSRGAHTGELFF	TGTGCCAGCAGTAACAGCCGGGGGGCCCACACCGGGGAGCTGTTTTTT
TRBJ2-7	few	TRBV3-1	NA	CASSGGRTLEQYF	TGTGCCAGCTCCGGGGGACGAACCCTCGAGCAGTACTTC
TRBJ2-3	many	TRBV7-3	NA	CASSYPDGGYGDTQYF	TGTGCCAGCAGCTACCCCGATGGAGGGTATGGAGATACGCAGTATTTT
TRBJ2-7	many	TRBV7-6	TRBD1	CASSLALRGHEQYF	TGTGCCAGCAGCTTAGCGCTCAGGGGGCACGAGCAGTACTTC
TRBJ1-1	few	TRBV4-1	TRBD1	CASSSGTGGPEAFF	TGCGCCAGCAGCTCCGGGACAGGGGGCCCTGAAGCTTTCTTT
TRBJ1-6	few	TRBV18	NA	CASSQYTRSPLHF	TGTGCCAGCTCACAATACACGAGATCACCCCTCCACTTT
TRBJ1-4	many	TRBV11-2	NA	CASSLPLIGEKLFF	TGTGCCAGCAGCTTACCGTTAATCGGGGAAAAACTGTTTTTT
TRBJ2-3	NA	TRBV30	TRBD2	CAWSNSGASTDTQYF	TGTGCCTGGAGCAATAGCGGGGCTAGCACAGATACGCAGTATTTT
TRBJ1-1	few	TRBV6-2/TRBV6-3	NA	CASSRGSGNTEAFF	TGTGCCAGCAGCAGGGGTTCCGGGAACACTGAAGCTTTCTTT
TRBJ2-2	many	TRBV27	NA	CASSLSFSRELFF	TGTGCCAGCAGTTTATCGTTTTCCCGGGAGCTGTTTTTT
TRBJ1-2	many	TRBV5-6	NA	CASRQQGHYGYTF	TGTGCCAGCAGACAGCAGGGACACTATGGCTACACCTTC
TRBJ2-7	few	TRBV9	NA	CASSDSGDSYEQYF	TGTGCCAGCAGCGATTCAGGGGACTCCTACGAGCAGTACTTC
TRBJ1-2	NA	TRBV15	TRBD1	CATSRDRNYGYTF	TGTGCCACCAGCAGGGACAGGAACTATGGCTACACCTTC
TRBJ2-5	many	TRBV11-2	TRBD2	CASSPRPTSSETQYF	TGTGCCAGCAGCCCACGGCCGACTAGCAGTGAGACCCAGTACTTC
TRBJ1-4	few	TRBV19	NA	CASRPDFATNEKLFF	TGTGCCAGTAGGCCAGACTTTGCAACTAATGAAAAACTGTTTTTT
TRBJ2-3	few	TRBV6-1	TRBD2	CASSETSGGVNTQYF	TGTGCCAGCAGTGAGACTAGCGGGGGGGTAAATACGCAGTATTTT
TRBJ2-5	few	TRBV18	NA	CASSGELETQYF	TGTGCCAGCTCAGGGGAGCTAGAGACCCAGTACTTC
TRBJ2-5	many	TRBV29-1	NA	CSVAHGYQETQYF	TGCAGCGTTGCCCACGGGTACCAAGAGACCCAGTACTTC
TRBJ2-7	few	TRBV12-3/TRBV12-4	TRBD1	CASRPDREDEQYF	TGTGCCAGCAGACCGGACAGGGAGGACGAGCAGTACTTC
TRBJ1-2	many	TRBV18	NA	CASSPQVGGYTF	TGTGCCAGCTCACCACAGGTCGGTGGCTACACCTTC
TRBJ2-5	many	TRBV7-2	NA	CASSLEVGGRETQYF	TGTGCCAGCAGCTTAGAGGTGGGGGGGCGTGAGACCCAGTACTTC
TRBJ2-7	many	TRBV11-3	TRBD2	CASSLGEGRGDSYEQYF	TGTGCCAGCAGCTTAGGTGAAGGTCGGGGGGACTCCTACGAGCAGTACTTC
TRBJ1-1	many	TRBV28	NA	CASSQEKNTEAFF	TGTGCCAGCAGTCAGGAGAAGAACACTGAAGCTTTCTTT
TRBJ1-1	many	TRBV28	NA	CASSYPDTEAFF	TGTGCCAGCAGTTACCCGGACACTGAAGCTTTCTTT
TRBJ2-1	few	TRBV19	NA	CASSRSRGHEQFF	TGTGCCAGTAGCCGCAGCAGGGGACATGAGCAGTTCTTC
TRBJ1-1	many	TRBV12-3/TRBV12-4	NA	CASSPNNRNTEAFF	TGTGCCAGCAGCCCGAACAACAGAAACACTGAAGCTTTCTTT
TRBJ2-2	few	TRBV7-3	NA	CASSLRPGANGELFF	TGTGCCAGCAGCCTCCGGCCGGGGGCTAACGGGGAGCTGTTTTTT
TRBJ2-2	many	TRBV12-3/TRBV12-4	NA	CASRSLTGRVGELFF	TGTGCCAGCAGATCTCTGACAGGGAGGGTCGGGGAGCTGTTTTTT
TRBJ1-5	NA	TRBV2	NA	CASILNRNQPQHF	TGTGCCAGTATACTCAACAGGAATCAGCCCCAGCATTTT
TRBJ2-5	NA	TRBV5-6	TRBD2	CASSWRTSGMQETQYF	TGCGCCAGCAGCTGGCGGACTAGCGGGATGCAAGAGACCCAGTACTTC
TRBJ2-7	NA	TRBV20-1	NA	CSASREGPEQYF	TGCAGTGCCAGCCGCGAGGGTCCCGAGCAGTACTTC
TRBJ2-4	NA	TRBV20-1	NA	CSARARTAKNIQYF	TGCAGTGCTAGAGCCCGGACAGCCAAAAACATTCAGTACTTC
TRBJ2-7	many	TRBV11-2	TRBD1	CASSPDRVSEQYF	TGTGCCAGCAGCCCCGACAGGGTGAGTGAGCAGTACTTC
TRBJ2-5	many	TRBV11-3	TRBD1	CASSGIRDSKETQYF	TGTGCCAGCAGCGGTATCCGGGACAGTAAAGAGACCCAGTACTTC
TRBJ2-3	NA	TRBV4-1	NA	CASSQVERGTDTQYF	TGCGCCAGCAGCCAAGTGGAGCGGGGCACAGATACGCAGTATTTT
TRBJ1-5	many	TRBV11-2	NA	CASSISRGQPQHF	TGTGCCAGCAGCATATCCCGGGGTCAGCCCCAGCATTTT
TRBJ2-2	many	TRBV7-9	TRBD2	CASSNTGGTGELFF	TGTGCCAGCAGCAACACGGGGGGCACCGGGGAGCTGTTTTTT
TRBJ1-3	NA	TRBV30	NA	CAWRPGTLRHTIYF	TGTGCCTGGAGGCCCGGGACACTTAGGCACACCATATATTTT
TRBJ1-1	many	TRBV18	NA	CASSPPDPRNTEAFF	TGTGCCAGCTCACCACCGGATCCGAGGAACACTGAAGCTTTCTTT
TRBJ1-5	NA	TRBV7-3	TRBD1	CASSLGQARGNQPQHF	TGTGCCAGCAGCTTAGGACAGGCCAGGGGCAATCAGCCCCAGCATTTT
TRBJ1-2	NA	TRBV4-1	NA	CASSQDHPLGGYTF	TGCGCCAGCAGCCAAGATCACCCGCTGGGTGGCTACACCTTC
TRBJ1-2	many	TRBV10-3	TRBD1	CAISTQGEANYGYTF	TGTGCCATCAGTACACAGGGGGAGGCTAACTATGGCTACACCTTC
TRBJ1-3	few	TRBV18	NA	CASSRSPVVSGNTIYF	TGTGCCAGCTCAAGATCCCCCGTCGTCTCTGGAAACACCATATATTTT
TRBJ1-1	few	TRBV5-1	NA	CASSLGQGGGNTEAFF	TGCGCCAGCAGCTTGGGGCAGGGAGGAGGGAACACTGAAGCTTTCTTT
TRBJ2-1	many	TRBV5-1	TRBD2	CASSISGGTYNEQFF	TGCGCCAGCAGCATTAGCGGGGGGACTTACAATGAGCAGTTCTTC
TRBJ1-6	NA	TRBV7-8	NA	CASSSSFVGYHSPLHF	TGTGCCAGCAGTTCTAGTTTCGTGGGGTATCATTCACCCCTCCACTTT
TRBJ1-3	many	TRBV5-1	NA	CASSLLGTTIYF	TGCGCCAGCAGCTTGCTCGGGACCACCATATATTTT
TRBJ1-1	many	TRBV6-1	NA	CASSEEGVTGLGNTEAFF	TGTGCCAGCAGTGAAGAGGGGGTTACGGGTCTTGGGAACACTGAAGCTTTCTTT
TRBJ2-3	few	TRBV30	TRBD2	CARSDSGGGDTQYF	TGTGCCCGGAGTGATAGCGGGGGGGGAGATACGCAGTATTTT
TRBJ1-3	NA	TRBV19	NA	CASNGGSGNTIYF	TGTGCCAGTAACGGGGGGTCTGGAAACACCATATATTTT
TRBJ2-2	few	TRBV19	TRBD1	CASSILGQARSGELFF	TGTGCCAGTAGTATTCTGGGACAGGCCCGCAGCGGGGAGCTGTTTTTT
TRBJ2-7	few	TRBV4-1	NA	CASSPSGAPRYEQYF	TGCGCCAGCAGCCCCTCTGGGGCTCCTCGGTACGAGCAGTACTTC
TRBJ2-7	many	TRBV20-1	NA	CSARDLWGRPYEQYF	TGCAGTGCTAGAGATCTTTGGGGTAGGCCCTACGAGCAGTACTTC
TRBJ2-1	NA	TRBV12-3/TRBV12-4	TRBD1	CASRQGDECNEQFF	TGTGCCAGCCGACAGGGGGACGAATGCAATGAGCAGTTCTTC
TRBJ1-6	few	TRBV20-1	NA	CSASSLASKPLHF	TGCAGTGCTAGTTCGCTGGCTTCCAAACCCCTCCACTTT
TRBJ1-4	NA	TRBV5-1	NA	CASSLGKTTSTNEKLFF	TGCGCCAGCAGCTTGGGGAAGACAACCTCAACTAATGAAAAACTGTTTTTT